One T cell receptor beta chain is described in this entry. Its antigen remains unknown. The sample is drawn from a study of monozygotic twins with inflammatory bowel disease. The CDR3 totals 17 residues. From germline, CDR1 is SGHTA and CDR2 FQGTGA. Study outcomes and limitations: The analysis did not separate different T cell subtypes. Evidence did not back any single strong signal or clonotype linked to IBD.

Addition of UMIs with a 6-nucleotide sample barcode was achieved by template switching. TCRdb reworked the 5' RACE reads into one entry per CDR3 protein, no DNA. The sample holds around 380,000 distinct CDR3 sequences. The chain employs TRBV7-3 and TRBJ2-3; TCRdb selects TRBD2, and the lack of DNA leaves this call unchecked. Specimen: blood. The sequence was obtained from a human donor with ulcerative colitis or Crohn's disease, or a healthy co-twin of an affected twin (not recorded which). The CDR3 loop reads CASSSTEVSGRRDTQYF.